This T cell receptor (beta chain) was obtained from a study of T cells in Graves' hyperthyroidism and ophthalmopathy. Criteria for exclusion of patients were uncontrolled infection, other autoimmune disease, pregnancy or lactation. Clinical symptoms, serum thyroxine and TRAb, thyroid ultrasound and orbital computed tomography were used for the diagnoses. The PBMCs had their origin in less than 13 ml of fresh peripheral blood. Regions amplified from RNA transcripts were the TCR beta CDR3 regions. Using the HTBI primer set, a first-round RT-PCR was run on the TCR CDR3. TCRdb re-analysed the multiplex PCR reads in MiXCR, keeping a single row per CDR3 protein. The table records 450,000 to 650,000 distinct CDR3 sequences, around 14% of them present only once. Trimming took 3 bases from V and 3 from J; bases not matched to a gene: 6. This CDR3 is built from 16 residues. CDR1 MGHRA and CDR2 YSYEKL come from the germline V gene.

The receptor was isolated from a woman aged 18-35 years with Graves' ophthalmopathy. Sequencing input: blood. The genes are TRBV4-1 and TRBJ1-1; TRBD1 matches at 11 bases. The CDR3 loop reads CASSQMDRGQYTEAFF. In DNA, the CDR3 is TGCGCCAGCAGCCAGATGGACAGGGGGCAGTACACTGAAGCTTTCTTT.